The 22 T cell receptor beta chains below were found in one sample sequenced in a study of T cell repertoires and HLA-DP antigens (dated by TCRdb to 2016 to 2018). These receptors lack a known antigen. Libraries came from the immunoSEQ multiplex PCR assay. The immuneACCESS repertoire file appears here via TCRdb, limited to in-frame rearrangements. These files lack a portion of the clones; in checked studies, under half of the deficit traces to unresolved V genes, and the cause of the others is not known. The sample table lists approximately 90,000 clones, approximately 89% of them with a count of one. Less than 2% of the sample lies in the top ten. The sample consisted of CD4+ T cells from PBMCs. The receptors were gathered from a man between 50 and 59 years old in good health and CMV-seronegative.

The chain employs TRBV5-1 and TRBJ2-3; D is unclear. The germline V gene has CDR1 SGHRS and CDR2 YFSETQ. V lost 5 bases and J lost 1, with 8 bases in between. This CDR3 region has 13 residues. In DNA form, the CDR3 reads TGCGCCAGCAGTGTACCTCGCACAGATACGCAGTATTTT. Translated: CASSVPRTDTQYF.

The chain couples TRBV10-2 to TRBJ1-1; 8 bases match TRBD1. J lost 5 bases, V lost 4 bases, and 3 bases had no gene match. Germline V CDR1 and CDR2: WSHSY, SAAADI. The CDR3 spans 13 residues. The CDR3 loop reads CASSVTGGTEAFF. The CDR3 DNA sequence: TGCGCCAGCAGTGTTACAGGGGGTACTGAAGCTTTCTTT.

The chain uses TRBV7-2 and TRBJ1-3; D is unclear. In germline, CDR1 is SGHTA, CDR2 FQGNSA. V lost 1 base and J 4 bases, leaving 8 bases between the germline ends. The CDR3 totals 14 residues. The CDR3: CASSLGAAGNTIYF. The CDR3 DNA follows: TGTGCCAGCAGCTTAGGGGCCGCAGGAAACACCATATATTTT.

This clone has only one observation. This sequence joins TRBV6-5 and TRBJ1-1, with TRBD1 matching 11 bases. V shed 6 bases, J shed 6 bases, and the junction held 3 bases outside the gene matches. The CDR3 is 13 residues long. Germline assignment: CDR1 MNHEY and CDR2 SVGAGI. Here the CDR3 DNA reads TGTGCCAGCAGAGGACAGGGGGCCGCTGAAGCTTTCTTT. As protein: CASRGQGAAEAFF.

The chain links TRBV6-1 to TRBJ1-5; D ambiguous. The germline gives CDR1 MNHNS, CDR2 SASEGT. CDR3 size: 12 residues. Between the trimmed V and J ends, which lost 6 bases and 1 base, there was a span of 4 bases. CDR3 region: CASSLSNQPQHF. CDR3 coding DNA: TGTGCCAGCAGCCTAAGCAATCAGCCCCAGCATTTT.

The chain carries TRBV19 and TRBJ2-5, with D maybe TRBD2 (5 bases). CDR1 is LNHDA and CDR2 is SQIVND in the germline V gene (reference sequence). Trimming shortened V by 2 bases and J by 5 bases, and 15 bases separated the two germline ends. This CDR3 contains 15 residues. Written as DNA, the CDR3 is TGTGCCAGTAGTATATCATTAGTAGCTAGCGAGACCCAGTACTTC. It is translated as CASSISLVASETQYF.

This chain links TRBV4-1 with TRBJ2-6, with TRBD2 matching 9 bases. Germline CDR1 and CDR2: MGHRA and YSYEKL. J gave up 0 bases and V 2 bases, and 2 bases lay outside the gene matches. This CDR3 has 17 residues. The chain's CDR3 is CASSQWRGGSGANVLTF. The CDR3 nucleotides are TGCGCCAGCAGCCAATGGCGGGGGGGCTCTGGGGCCAACGTCCTGACTTTC.

The gene calls are TRBV29-1 and TRBJ2-7; D gene ambiguous. This CDR3 is built from 12 residues. Germline CDR1 reads SQVTM; CDR2 reads ANQGSEA. Trimming cost V 0 bases and J 0 bases, with 3 bases left between them. Here the CDR3 reads CSVEESSYEQYF. The DNA of the CDR3 is TGCAGCGTTGAAGAAAGCTCCTACGAGCAGTACTTC.

The chain uses TRBV5-6 and TRBJ2-3; D perhaps matches TRBD2 (6 bases). From germline, CDR1 is SGHDT and CDR2 YYEEEE. V was pared by 4 bases and J by 1 base, with 7 bases between. This CDR3 has 13 residues. DNA of the CDR3: TGTGCCAGCAGCAAGCGGGGCACAGATACGCAGTATTTT. It codes for CASSKRGTDTQYF.

A note on this clone: Compared with germline, one end of the junction differs, possibly owing to a read error. The rearrangement joins TRBV7-7 to TRBJ2-5; maybe TRBD2 (5 bases). Germline V gene lookup returns CDR1 SSHAT and CDR2 FNYEAQ (reference sequence). The CDR3 spans 16 residues. The CDR3 DNA reads as TGTGCTAGCAGCCCCAAGGGCGGGCGGACCCAAGAGACCCAGTACTTC. This translates into CASSPKGGRTQETQYF. Supplemented by reference TRBV7-7 and TRBJ2-5, the full variable domain reads GAGVSQSPRYKVTKRGQDVTLRCDPISSHATLYWYQQALGQGPEFLTYFNYEAQPDKSGLPSDRFSAERPEGSISTLTIQRTEQRDSAMYRCASSPKGGRTQETQYFGPGTRLLVL.

The chain is built from TRBV28 and TRBJ2-7; D assignment may be TRBD1 or TRBD2 (6 bases each). The CDR3 spans 14 residues. From germline, CDR1 is MDHEN and CDR2 SYDVKM. V was pared by 7 bases and J by 2 bases, with 15 bases between. CDR3 sequence (DNA): TGTGCCAGCATCTCCGGGGGCCCAGCCTACGAGCAGTACTTC. As protein: CASISGGPAYEQYF. The entire variable domain, with the rest obtained from reference TRBV28 and TRBJ2-7, is as follows: DVKVTQSSRYLVKRTGEKVFLECVQDMDHENMFWYRQDPGLGLRLIYFSYDVKMKEKGDIPEGYSVSREKKERFSLILESASTNQTSMYLCASISGGPAYEQYFGPGTRLTVT.

CDR3 sequence (DNA): TGTGCCAGCAGTGGACAGGAAAGGGGAAACACCATATATTTT. Translating gives CASSGQERGNTIYF. J is TRBJ1-3 and V is TRBV6-1; D may be TRBD1 (6 bases). The germline V gene encodes CDR1 MNHNS and CDR2 SASEGT. The V end lost 4 bases, the J end lost 4 bases, and 11 bases lay between the germline ends. The CDR3 extends over 14 amino acids.

This clone came up a few times. This chain joins TRBV6-1 and TRBJ1-5; the D is unclear. The CDR3 spans 15 residues. Trimming pared 3 bases from V and 0 bases from J, leaving 9 bases between. Germline V gene sequence: CDR1 MNHNS, CDR2 SASEGT. CDR3 sequence: CASSDGGFSNQPQHF. DNA of the CDR3: TGTGCCAGCAGTGATGGCGGATTTAGCAATCAGCCCCAGCATTTT.

The CDR3 coding sequence is TGTGCCAGCAGGGAGGACAGGAACAATGAGCAGTTCTTC. This sequence encodes CASREDRNNEQFF. The chain joins TRBV2 to TRBJ2-1; TRBD1 agrees at 7 bases. Germline V gene lookup returns CDR1 SNHLY and CDR2 FYNNEI. J was trimmed by 5 bases and V by 6 bases; bases with no gene match: 4. The length of the CDR3 is 13 residues.

The chain joins TRBV6-1 to TRBJ1-5, with D maybe TRBD1 (6 bases). Trimming took off 6 bases at V and 0 bases at J, with 12 bases between the two ends. This CDR3 has 15 amino acids. Germline CDR1 MNHNS, CDR2 SASEGT. This CDR3 reads CASRTGSHSNQPQHF. The CDR3 region has the DNA TGTGCCAGCAGGACAGGTAGTCATAGCAATCAGCCCCAGCATTTT.

The chain has TRBV7-2 and TRBJ2-5, with a possible D match to TRBD1 (6 bases). Germline V CDR1 and CDR2: SGHTA, FQGNSA. CDR3 length: 17 amino acids. The germline V and J ends were trimmed by 1 base and 0 bases, with 15 bases remaining between them. The CDR3 here is CASSLGTGHLYQETQYF. The CDR3 nucleotides read TGTGCCAGCAGCTTAGGTACGGGACACCTGTACCAAGAGACCCAGTACTTC.

The CDR3 DNA sequence: TGTGCCAGCAGGTACAGGGTTAATCAGCCCCAGCATTTT. Its translation is CASRYRVNQPQHF. This chain uses TRBV11-3 with TRBJ1-5, with D perhaps TRBD1 (6 bases). The V gene lost 6 bases and the J gene lost 4 bases, with 10 bases spanning the gap. The length of the CDR3 is 13 residues. Germline V gives CDR1 SGHNT, CDR2 YENEEA. Drawing the rest from reference TRBV11-3 and TRBJ1-5, the complete variable domain is EAGVVQSPRYKIIEKKQPVAFWCNPISGHNTLYWYLQNLGQGPELLIRYENEEAVDDSQLPKDRFSAERLKGVDSTLKIQPAELGDSAVYLCASRYRVNQPQHFGDGTRLSIL.

The chain carries TRBV6-6 and TRBJ1-4; weak D call: TRBD1 (5 bases). The germline V gene encodes CDR1 MNHNY and CDR2 SVGAGI (reference sequence). Trimming cost V 2 bases and J 7 bases, with 14 bases left between them. The CDR3 is made up of 15 amino acids. The CDR3 bases are TGTGCCAGCAGTTACGGGGCAGGGCTCGTTGAAAAACTGTTTTTT. It translates to CASSYGAGLVEKLFF.

The gene calls are TRBV14 and TRBJ2-1; D may be TRBD2 (5 bases). The CDR3 runs to 12 residues. Germline CDR1 is SGHDN and CDR2 is FVKESK. V lost 6 bases and J 15 bases, leaving 18 bases between the germline ends. This CDR3 reads CASSHPMGEAFF. In DNA form, the CDR3 reads TGTGCCAGCAGTCACCCCATGGGAGAGGCGTTCTTC.

V is TRBV4-1 and J is TRBJ1-5; 7 bases match TRBD1. V lost 1 base and J lost 10; bases outside the gene matches: 4. Germline V lookup: CDR1 MGHRA, CDR2 YSYEKL. The CDR3 length is 13 residues. CDR3 amino acids: CASSQVRGGPQHF. The CDR3 DNA sequence: TGCGCCAGCAGCCAAGTTCGAGGGGGCCCCCAGCATTTT.

The V and J genes are TRBV5-1 and TRBJ2-3, with 9 bases matching TRBD2. This CDR3 region has 19 residues. V gave up 4 bases and J gave up 1 base; unmatched junction bases: 16. The germline gives CDR1 SGHRS, CDR2 YFSETQ. The CDR3 DNA reads TGCGCCAGCAGCCCTGGATCTCTAGCGGGGTTTGGGGGCACAGATACGCAGTATTTT. This encodes CASSPGSLAGFGGTDTQYF.

The J gene is TRBJ2-7, the V gene TRBV4-3; D not certain. V shed 4 bases and J shed 4 bases, with 17 bases lying between them. CDR3 length: 15 residues. CDR1 and CDR2 from the germline V gene are LGHNA and YSLEER. In nucleotides, the CDR3 is TGCGCCAGCAGCCCTCGTTTCGGCAGCCTTTACGAGCAGTACTTC. It translates to CASSPRFGSLYEQYF.